These 18 T cell receptor beta chains were sequenced from one sample in a study of T cells after yellow fever vaccination. One entry per CDR3 protein, called by TCRdb with MiXCR from the 5' RACE reads. The data contain some 54,000 distinct CDR3 sequences, approximately 7% of them singletons. The material sequenced was CD8+ T cells not binding an NS4B(214-222) dextramer, sorted from PBMCs, taken about 49 days after the first yellow fever vaccination. These TCRs come from a man aged 18-30 years who received the YFV17D yellow fever vaccine.

This clonotype was counted a few times. The V call is TRBV7-2, the J call TRBJ1-3; D is undetermined. Germline V gene lookup returns CDR1 SGHTA and CDR2 FQGNSA. CDR3 length equals 16 residues. V dropped 4 bases and J dropped 0 bases, with 13 bases sitting between them. CDR3 in amino acids: CASSSLGETSGNTIYF. The CDR3 DNA reads TGTGCCAGCAGCTCACTCGGGGAAACCTCTGGAAACACCATATATTTT.

This clonotype was counted a few times. This chain joins TRBV11-2 and TRBJ2-7; D ambiguous. The CDR3 extends over 13 amino acids. Germline V gives CDR1 SGHAT, CDR2 FQNNGV. The V end lost 2 bases, the J end lost 5 bases, and 10 bases lay between the germline ends. CDR3 region: CASSLSLGNEQYF. The CDR3 bases are TGTGCCAGCAGCTTATCACTGGGGAACGAGCAGTACTTC.

This clonotype was seen many times. The chain uses TRBV24-1 and TRBJ2-1; D is unresolved. CDR1 and CDR2 from the germline V gene are KGHDR and SFDVKD. V was clipped by 4 bases and J by 4 bases, with 16 bases between them. The CDR3 consists of 16 residues. This CDR3 is CATSEIGHKGYNEQFF. CDR3 DNA: TGTGCCACCAGTGAGATAGGGCATAAAGGGTACAATGAGCAGTTCTTC.

About this clonotype: One junction end does not reproduce the germline sequence, and a read error may be involved. The rearrangement links TRBV4-3 to TRBJ2-7; TRBD1 is a possible D gene (6 bases). The CDR3 runs to 13 residues. Germline V lookup: CDR1 LGHNA, CDR2 YSLEER. Written as DNA, the CDR3 is TGCGACAGCAGCCAAGGGGGCTCCTACGAGCAGTACTTC. This translates into CDSSQGGSYEQYF.

This clonotype was seen many times. This chain joins TRBV12-3 or TRBV12-4 and TRBJ2-7, with TRBD2 identical over 9 bases. The CDR3 extends over 15 amino acids. V shed 8 bases, J shed 3 bases, and the junction held 11 bases outside the gene matches. The CDR3 DNA sequence: TGTGCCAGCTATGGTAGCGGGGGACCAAGCTACGAGCAGTACTTC. This gives the protein CASYGSGGPSYEQYF.

The CDR3 is CASSLSSVEQFF. CDR3 coding DNA: TGTGCCAGCAGCCTTTCGTCGGTCGAGCAGTTCTTC. J is TRBJ2-1 and V is TRBV12-3 or TRBV12-4, with D uncertain. The V end lost 6 bases, the J end lost 10 bases, and 13 bases lay between the germline ends. The CDR3 covers 12 residues.

The chain is built from TRBV5-1 and TRBJ2-1, with TRBD2 matching over 13 bases. Unmatched junction bases numbered 11, after V lost 4 bases and J lost 4 bases. The CDR3 spans 18 residues. CDR1 SGHRS and CDR2 YFSETQ come from the germline V gene. This CDR3 is CASSTGLAGRTGYNEQFF. The CDR3 DNA reads TGCGCCAGCAGCACGGGACTAGCGGGGCGAACGGGGTACAATGAGCAGTTCTTC.

This clonotype was detected many times. This CDR3 is CATSRGDSYEQYF. The CDR3 bases are TGTGCCACCAGCAGGGGGGATTCTTACGAGCAGTACTTC. The chain joins TRBV15 to TRBJ2-7; tentatively, D is TRBD1 or TRBD2 (5 bases each). V was shortened by 3 bases and J by 4 bases, with 10 bases between the two germline ends. This CDR3 comprises 13 residues. Germline values: CDR1 LNHNV, CDR2 YYDKDF (reference sequence).

The rearrangement joins TRBV15 to TRBJ1-2; D gene uncertain. This CDR3 contains 15 residues. V was cut by 0 bases and J by 0 bases, with 8 bases left in between. Per germline, CDR1 LNHNV and CDR2 YYDKDF (reference sequence). Written as DNA, the CDR3 is TGTGCCACCAGCAGAGAAGAGGACCCTAACTATGGCTACACCTTC. Translating it yields CATSREEDPNYGYTF.

This clonotype was recorded only once. V usage is TRBV7-3 and J usage is TRBJ1-1; 7 bases map to TRBD1. Per the germline V gene, CDR1 is SGHTA and CDR2 is FQGTGA. This CDR3 is built from 14 residues. Trimming took 3 bases from V and 3 from J; bases not matched to a gene: 4. The CDR3 region has the DNA TGTGCCAGCAGCTTGACAGGGAGAGACACTGAAGCTTTCTTT. Amino acids: CASSLTGRDTEAFF.

V usage is TRBV10-1 and J usage is TRBJ2-2; the match to TRBD2 covers 9 bases. The CDR3 length is 17 residues. Germline CDR1 reads WNHNN; CDR2 reads SYGVQD (reference sequence). V lost 0 bases, J lost 0 bases, and 2 bases stayed unmatched. The CDR3 DNA follows: TGCGCCAGCAGTGAGTCAAAGCGGGGGGCGAACACCGGGGAGCTGTTTTTT. Its protein is CASSESKRGANTGELFF.

The chain combines TRBV12-3 or TRBV12-4 with TRBJ2-5, with 8 bases identical to TRBD1. This CDR3 is 16 amino acids long. With 10 bases clipped from V and 5 bases from J, the junction kept 18 bases outside the gene matches. CDR3 in amino acids: CATLRGAQGAWETQYF. The CDR3 DNA sequence: TGTGCCACTCTCCGCGGAGCCCAGGGGGCATGGGAGACCCAGTACTTC.

This clonotype was found many times. The chain combines TRBV12-3 or TRBV12-4 with TRBJ2-2; D perhaps matches TRBD1 (6 bases). The CDR3 runs 14 residues. The V gene lost 4 bases and the J gene lost 1 base, with 7 bases spanning the gap. The CDR3 is CASSSTGNTGELFF. The CDR3 DNA reads TGTGCCAGCAGTTCGACAGGGAACACCGGGGAGCTGTTTTTT.

V gene TRBV7-9 combines with J gene TRBJ2-5; D possibly corresponds to TRBD2 (5 bases). Germline lookup yields CDR1 SEHNR and CDR2 FQNEAQ (reference sequence). The CDR3 has 16 amino acids. The V end was cut by 3 bases, the J end by 1 base, with 15 bases between. This CDR3 reads CASSFGLSGIQETQYF. CDR3 coding DNA: TGTGCCAGCAGCTTTGGACTGTCCGGGATCCAAGAGACCCAGTACTTC.

In this sample, this clonotype turned up a few times. The chain employs TRBV12-3 or TRBV12-4 and TRBJ2-7; 8 positions agree with TRBD2. After removal of 2 bases from V and 3 bases from J, the junction contained 3 bases not matched to a gene. CDR3 length equals 14 residues. Written as DNA, the CDR3 is TGTGCCAGCAGTTTATACGGGGGGGGCTACGAGCAGTACTTC. This translates into CASSLYGGGYEQYF.

The chain joins TRBV5-6 to TRBJ2-7, with TRBD2 matching over 7 bases. V shed 5 bases, J shed 0 bases, and the junction held 11 bases outside the gene matches. This CDR3 comprises 16 residues. CDR1 and CDR2 from the germline V gene are SGHDT and YYEEEE. The CDR3 DNA reads as TGTGCCAGCAGACTATGGGGAGCGGGGAGCTCCTACGAGCAGTACTTC. This gives the protein CASRLWGAGSSYEQYF.

This chain connects TRBV6-2 or TRBV6-3 to TRBJ2-3; D gene ambiguous. V was clipped by 2 bases and J by 3 bases, with 15 bases between them. The germline gives CDR1 MNHEY, CDR2 SVGEGT. The CDR3 is 16 amino acids. The CDR3 DNA is TGTGCCAGCAGTTACAGCACCCTCCTTGGAACAGATACGCAGTATTTT. It translates to CASSYSTLLGTDTQYF.

The chain carries TRBV29-1 and TRBJ1-2, with TRBD1 identical over 11 bases. V trimming: 0 bases; J trimming: 1 base; junction bases outside the gene matches: 7. This CDR3 has 17 amino acids. Per the germline V gene, CDR1 is SQVTM and CDR2 is ANQGSEA. CDR3 protein: CSVEDVGQGALNYGYTF. CDR3 sequence (DNA): TGCAGCGTTGAAGATGTCGGACAGGGGGCTCTTAACTATGGCTACACCTTC.